Listed below are T cell receptor beta chains from one sample, sequenced in a study of CD8 T cells in ankylosing spondylitis. Via MiXCR, TCRdb re-called the 5' RACE reads, giving one row per CDR3 protein. Here the sample spans approximately 150,000 distinct CDR3 sequences, roughly 34% being singletons. The specimen was synovial fluid, either unsorted or a sorted T cell fraction (not recorded which). Receptors were obtained from a male donor with ankylosing spondylitis. CDR3s include the opening cysteine and the closing phenylalanine or tryptophan. Each record gives: clone size, D gene, J gene, V gene, CDR3 protein, CDR3 DNA. The D gene is left open where the match is weak. Clone size is stated in some rows and not others, as once, few, many or a class when expanded.

size: .; D: .; J: TRBJ1-1; V: TRBV2; CDR3: CATSPQGGSTEAFF; DNA: TGTGCCACCTCGCCTCAGGGAGGGAGCACTGAAGCTTTCTTT
size: few; D: .; J: TRBJ1-1; V: TRBV20-1; CDR3: CSASGTEPNTEAFF; DNA: TGCAGTGCTAGTGGGACGGAACCGAACACTGAAGCTTTCTTT
size: once; D: TRBD2; J: TRBJ2-1; V: TRBV7-2; CDR3: CASSFTGTSAREQFF; DNA: TGTGCCAGCAGCTTCACCGGGACTAGCGCTCGTGAGCAGTTCTTC
size: few; D: .; J: TRBJ2-7; V: TRBV28; CDR3: CASSLVRMGHEQYF; DNA: TGTGCCAGCAGTTTAGTCAGGATGGGCCACGAGCAGTACTTC
size: many; D: TRBD2; J: TRBJ2-7; V: TRBV13; CDR3: CASSLGLGGVQYF; DNA: TGTGCCAGCAGCTTAGGCTTGGGAGGGGTGCAGTACTTC
size: few; D: TRBD1; J: TRBJ2-7; V: TRBV7-2; CDR3: CASSLQTGPQYEQYF; DNA: TGTGCCAGCAGCTTACAGACAGGGCCGCAATACGAGCAGTACTTC
size: few; D: .; J: TRBJ1-2; V: TRBV28; CDR3: CASSLAGPNYGYTF; DNA: TGTGCCAGCAGTTTAGCAGGGCCGAACTATGGCTACACCTTC
size: once; D: .; J: TRBJ2-7; V: TRBV2; CDR3: CASTWTESSYEQYF; DNA: TGTGCCAGCACCTGGACCGAGAGCTCCTACGAGCAGTACTTC
size: many; D: TRBD1; J: TRBJ2-3; V: TRBV6-2/TRBV6-3; CDR3: CASSDRTGSTDTQYF; DNA: TGTGCCAGCAGTGACCGGACAGGAAGCACAGATACGCAGTATTTT
size: .; D: .; J: TRBJ1-4; V: TRBV20-1; CDR3: CSARVVRTNEKLFF; DNA: TGCAGTGCTAGAGTAGTGAGAACTAATGAAAAACTGTTTTTT
size: .; D: TRBD1; J: TRBJ2-2; V: TRBV20-1; CDR3: CSARVRGRGTGELFF; DNA: TGCAGCGCTCGAGTCAGGGGGCGGGGCACCGGGGAGCTGTTTTTT
size: few; D: .; J: TRBJ2-2; V: TRBV3-1; CDR3: CASGGARGELFF; DNA: TGTGCCAGCGGGGGGGCACGCGGGGAGCTGTTTTTT
size: .; D: .; J: TRBJ2-3; V: TRBV20-1; CDR3: CSAGADGPTDTQYF; DNA: TGCAGTGCGGGGGCGGACGGGCCGACAGATACGCAGTATTTT
size: many; D: TRBD2; J: TRBJ2-7; V: TRBV6-2/TRBV6-3; CDR3: CATYLAGGPRNEQYF; DNA: TGTGCCACCTACTTAGCGGGAGGGCCTAGGAACGAGCAGTACTTC
size: few; D: .; J: TRBJ1-1; V: TRBV28; CDR3: CASSLLTEGARAEAFF; DNA: TGTGCCAGCAGTTTATTAACCGAAGGGGCTCGGGCTGAAGCTTTCTTT
size: .; D: .; J: TRBJ1-6; V: TRBV30; CDR3: CAWSGQLYNSPLHF; DNA: TGTGCCTGGAGTGGACAGCTTTATAATTCACCCCTCCACTTT
size: .; D: TRBD2; J: TRBJ2-1; V: TRBV5-1; CDR3: CASSLDLSGRSHMEYEQFF; DNA: TGCGCCAGCAGCTTGGACCTTAGCGGGAGGTCTCATATGGAATATGAGCAGTTCTTC
size: few; D: TRBD2; J: TRBJ2-1; V: TRBV3-1; CDR3: CASSLASGKNEQFF; DNA: TGTGCCAGCAGCCTAGCTAGCGGGAAGAATGAGCAGTTCTTC
size: .; D: TRBD2; J: TRBJ2-1; V: TRBV24-1; CDR3: CATSDQPRTSGSRSYNEQFF; DNA: TGTGCCACCAGTGATCAACCCCGGACTAGCGGGAGTAGGTCCTACAATGAGCAGTTCTTC
size: .; D: TRBD1; J: TRBJ1-6; V: TRBV20-1; CDR3: CSARGTGYNSPLHF; DNA: TGCAGTGCTAGAGGGACAGGATACAATTCACCCCTCCACTTT